One sample yielded the 21 T cell receptor beta chains listed below, sequenced in a study of graft-versus-host responses after intestinal transplantation. Sequencing used immunoSEQ multiplex PCR; TCRdb keeps in-frame clones, though not all of them. Altogether fewer than 75,000 clones are present, over 85% being singletons, with the ten largest covering approximately 1.6%. Sample: PBMCs, taken 26 days after transplant. Source of these receptors: a human patient who received an intestinal transplant, so some T cells may come from the graft donor.

The chain uses TRBV9 and TRBJ2-3; D perhaps matches TRBD2 (6 bases). The CDR3 has 16 amino acids. CDR1 and CDR2 from the germline V gene are SGDLS and YYNGEE. The germline V and J ends were trimmed by 0 bases and 0 bases, with 11 bases remaining between them. Here the CDR3 reads CASSVESGTSTDTQYF. CDR3 sequence (DNA): TGTGCCAGCAGCGTAGAGTCAGGGACTAGCACAGATACGCAGTATTTT.

The rearrangement links TRBV5-4 to TRBJ1-2, with D tentatively TRBD1 (6 bases). This CDR3 spans 15 amino acids. Per germline, CDR1 SGHNT and CDR2 YYREEE (reference sequence). V shed 5 bases and J shed 7 bases, with 21 bases lying between them. DNA of the CDR3: TGTGCCAGCAGTCGTGGTGAGGCAGGGGTCGGTGGCTACACCTTC. It codes for CASSRGEAGVGGYTF. The full variable domain, with the rest looked up from reference TRBV5-4 and TRBJ1-2, is ETGVTQSPTHLIKTRGQQVTLRCSSQSGHNTVSWYQQALGQGPQFIFQYYREEENGRGNFPPRFSGLQFPNYSSELNVNALELDDSALYLCASSRGEAGVGGYTFGSGTRLTVV.

The rearrangement joins TRBV6-5 to TRBJ2-3; D perhaps matches TRBD2 (5 bases). The V gene's germline CDR1 is MNHEY and CDR2 SVGAGI. V lost 5 bases to trimming and J lost 0 bases, with 12 bases between them. The CDR3 contains 15 residues. The CDR3: CASSPEAGSTDTQYF. DNA of the CDR3: TGTGCCAGCAGTCCGGAGGCGGGTAGCACAGATACGCAGTATTTT.

There are a few counts of this clone. The same CDR3 arises from other DNA sequences in this sample as well. The J gene is TRBJ1-3, the V gene TRBV4-1; no clear D gene. Germline CDR1 is MGHRA and CDR2 is YSYEKL. CDR3 length: 13 residues. Trimming removed 0 bases at V and 3 bases at J, with 3 bases between. CDR3 in DNA: TGCGCCAGCAGCCAAGACCGTGGAAACACCATATATTTT. Encoded protein: CASSQDRGNTIYF.

This chain uses TRBV28 with TRBJ2-3; a possible D gene is TRBD1 (6 bases). Germline-derived CDR1 and CDR2 are MDHEN and SYDVKM. The CDR3 runs 15 residues. V was trimmed by 2 bases and J by 1 base, leaving 10 bases between them. CDR3 in DNA: TGTGCCAGCAGTTTAGCAGGGGCCGGCACAGATACGCAGTATTTT. Encoded protein: CASSLAGAGTDTQYF.

In its sample, this clone was seen a few times. The V call is TRBV28, the J call TRBJ2-5, with D perhaps TRBD2 (6 bases). Germline V CDR1 and CDR2: MDHEN, SYDVKM. Trimming pared 7 bases from V and 2 bases from J, leaving 35 bases between. The CDR3 sequence is 21 residues long. The CDR3 nucleotides are TGTGCCAGCACGGGGGTCTTTCGGACTCGCCCGTCCCGGGCACCTCAAGAGACCCAGTACTTC. Translation gives CASTGVFRTRPSRAPQETQYF. The whole variable domain, filled in from reference TRBV28 and TRBJ2-5, reads DVKVTQSSRYLVKRTGEKVFLECVQDMDHENMFWYRQDPGLGLRLIYFSYDVKMKEKGDIPEGYSVSREKKERFSLILESASTNQTSMYLCASTGVFRTRPSRAPQETQYFGPGTRLLVL.

This chain joins TRBV28 and TRBJ1-3, with TRBD1 matching 7 bases. The CDR3 sequence is 14 residues long. J lost 4 bases, V lost 6 bases, and 6 bases had no gene match. CDR1 and CDR2 (germline): MDHEN, SYDVKM. CDR3 coding DNA: TGTGCCAGCAGCGCGACAGGGTCGGGAAACACCATATATTTT. Protein sequence: CASSATGSGNTIYF.

This chain uses TRBV2 with TRBJ2-4, with a tentative D call TRBD1 (5 bases). CDR1 is SNHLY, CDR2 FYNNEI, per germline. Trimming removed 7 bases from V and 0 bases from J, with 16 bases in between. This CDR3 spans 16 amino acids. CDR3 sequence: CASIGQQLLAKNIQYF. CDR3 DNA: TGTGCCAGCATAGGACAACAGCTATTAGCCAAAAACATTCAGTACTTC.

This chain joins TRBV28 and TRBJ1-5, with TRBD1 matching 10 bases. This CDR3 comprises 15 residues. With V trimmed by 6 bases and J by 4 bases, 6 bases remained unmatched. Germline CDR1 is MDHEN and CDR2 is SYDVKM. CDR3: CASRNTGQGNQPQHF. CDR3 in DNA: TGTGCCAGCAGGAATACGGGACAGGGGAATCAGCCCCAGCATTTT. Full variable domain (outside the CDR3, taken from reference TRBV28 and TRBJ1-5): DVKVTQSSRYLVKRTGEKVFLECVQDMDHENMFWYRQDPGLGLRLIYFSYDVKMKEKGDIPEGYSVSREKKERFSLILESASTNQTSMYLCASRNTGQGNQPQHFGDGTRLSIL.

V is TRBV27 and J is TRBJ2-7; tentative D call: TRBD1 (5 bases). CDR3 size: 19 residues. Trimming removed 3 bases from V and 3 bases from J, with 27 bases in between. The germline V gene has CDR1 MNHEY and CDR2 SMNVEV (reference sequence). In DNA form, the CDR3 reads TGTGCCAGCAGTTTTAGGCGTCCAGGGTGGATCTCAAACTACTACGAGCAGTACTTC. Encoded protein: CASSFRRPGWISNYYEQYF.

The rearrangement uses TRBV7-2 and TRBJ1-6, with D possibly being TRBD1 (6 bases). In germline, CDR1 is SGHTA, CDR2 FQGNSA. Trimming shortened V by 6 bases and J by 3 bases, and 15 bases separated the two germline ends. This CDR3 comprises 16 residues. In DNA, the CDR3 is TGTGCCAGCAGTCACCAGGGGACCGACTATAATTCACCCCTCCACTTT. It translates to CASSHQGTDYNSPLHF.

This clone was observed once. This chain uses TRBV11-2 with TRBJ2-7, with 7 bases identical to TRBD1. The trim removed 3 bases at V and 0 bases at J, leaving 5 bases unmatched. CDR3 length: 15 residues. Germline lookup yields CDR1 SGHAT and CDR2 FQNNGV. The CDR3: CASSFNRGPSYEQYF. As DNA, the CDR3 is TGTGCCAGCAGCTTCAACAGGGGACCCTCCTACGAGCAGTACTTC.

J is TRBJ2-5 and V is TRBV4-2; D possibly corresponds to TRBD2 (5 bases). CDR3 length: 13 amino acids. V was cut by 0 bases and J by 7 bases, with 9 bases left in between. Germline V gene sequence: CDR1 LGHNA, CDR2 YNFKEQ. The DNA for the CDR3 is TGTGCCAGCAGCCAAGAAGGCCGGGGGACCCAGTACTTC. Protein: CASSQEGRGTQYF.

V is TRBV6-5 and J is TRBJ1-1, with no clear D. Trimming left V 5 bases short and J 0 bases short, with 4 bases between. Germline V gene sequence: CDR1 MNHEY, CDR2 SVGAGI. The CDR3 totals 12 residues. The CDR3 reads CASSQVNTEAFF. The CDR3 region has the DNA TGTGCCAGCAGTCAGGTGAACACTGAAGCTTTCTTT.

The chain joins TRBV21-1 to TRBJ2-2; the table's D call, TRBD2, has no DNA check behind it. TRBV21-1 is deemed a pseudogene. The CDR3 totals 16 residues. This chain's CDR3 is CASSKAGGPDTGELFF. In nucleotides, the CDR3 is TGTGCCAGCAGCAAAGCGGGAGGGCCGGACACCGGGGAGCTGTTTTTT.

The chain combines TRBV7-9 with TRBJ2-7; 8 bases align to TRBD1. This CDR3 comprises 15 residues. Germline V CDR1 and CDR2: SEHNR, FQNEAQ (reference sequence). The V and J ends lost 5 bases and 4 bases, in that order; junction bases with no gene match: 10. This chain's CDR3 is CASSLDRATPYEQYV. The CDR3 coding sequence is TGTGCCAGCAGCCTGGACAGGGCAACGCCATACGAGCAGTACGTC.

The V gene is TRBV4-1, the J gene TRBJ2-1; possibly TRBD1 for D (6 bases). CDR3 size: 16 residues. With 2 bases removed from V and 5 bases from J, the gap between germline ends came to 16 bases. CDR1 is MGHRA, CDR2 YSYEKL, per germline. The chain's CDR3 is CASSQTPWTADNEQFF. The CDR3, as DNA: TGCGCCAGCAGCCAAACCCCCTGGACAGCAGACAATGAGCAGTTCTTC.

V gene TRBV4-1 combines with J gene TRBJ1-5; 9 nucleotides line up with TRBD1. The CDR3 has 17 residues. Germline V gives CDR1 MGHRA, CDR2 YSYEKL. After removal of 1 base from V and 4 bases from J, the junction contained 8 bases not matched to a gene. CDR3 nucleotide sequence: TGCGCCAGCAGCCAAGTCTCCCCACAGGGGGCGAATCAGCCCCAGCATTTT. The encoded protein is CASSQVSPQGANQPQHF.

The chain joins TRBV7-9 to TRBJ1-4; tentatively, D is TRBD1 (5 bases). V shed 8 bases and J shed 0 bases, with 13 bases lying between them. The CDR3 has 15 residues. Per germline, CDR1 SEHNR and CDR2 FQNEAQ (reference sequence). CDR3 DNA: TGTGCCAGCGTCCATACAGGCGCAACTAATGAAAAACTGTTTTTT. Translating it yields CASVHTGATNEKLFF.

The rearrangement joins TRBV10-3 to TRBJ2-2, with TRBD1 matching 7 bases. V was clipped by 0 bases and J by 2 bases; unmatched bases: 9. Germline CDR1 is ENHRY and CDR2 is SYGVKD. This CDR3 contains 18 residues. Here the CDR3 DNA reads TGTGCCATCAGTGAGTCTGGCGGACAGGCCAGCAACACCGGGGAGCTGTTTTTT. Translation: CAISESGGQASNTGELFF.

J is TRBJ1-5 and V is TRBV28, with D maybe TRBD1 (5 bases). This CDR3 region has 14 residues. V was pared by 2 bases and J by 3 bases, with 8 bases between. Per the germline V gene, CDR1 is MDHEN and CDR2 is SYDVKM. The CDR3 region is CASSLRQINQPQHF. The DNA of the CDR3 is TGTGCCAGCAGTTTAAGACAGATCAATCAGCCCCAGCATTTT.